The 9 T cell receptor beta chains below all came from one sample that was sequenced in a study of PD-L1 blockade in urothelial cancer. Time point in this sample: pretreatment peripheral blood. Measured with immunoSEQ multiplex PCR; TCRdb has only the in-frame clones, and not every one. The data hold under 70,000 clones, with more than 80% observed a single time. Specimen: PBMCs, collected around atezolizumab (anti-PD-L1) treatment. The receptors stem from a man between 70 and 80 years old with urothelial cancer.

This clone was observed once. The CDR3 DNA reads as TGTGCCAGCAGTCGGGACAGGGGTGAGACCCAGTACTTC. Its protein product is CASSRDRGETQYF. The V call is TRBV6-4, the J call TRBJ2-5; TRBD1 agrees at 10 bases. The germline V gene has CDR1 MRHNA and CDR2 SNTAGT. J lost 5 bases, V lost 5 bases, and 2 bases had no gene match. CDR3 size: 13 residues.

The chain links TRBV7-2 to TRBJ2-1, with 9 bases that match TRBD2. Per the germline V gene, CDR1 is SGHTA and CDR2 is FQGNSA. The CDR3 spans 18 residues. Germline trimming cut 3 bases from V and 8 bases from J; bases unmatched to any gene: 17. DNA of the CDR3: TGTGCCAGCAGCTTTCCGGTTAGCGGGAGCGGGCTCATAGATGAGCAGTTCTTC. Its translation is CASSFPVSGSGLIDEQFF.

The chain is built from TRBV9 and TRBJ2-1; TRBD2 aligns across 12 bases. The trim removed 1 base at V and 2 bases at J, leaving 7 bases unmatched. Germline V lookup: CDR1 SGDLS, CDR2 YYNGEE. The CDR3 runs to 18 residues. CDR3 nucleotide sequence: TGTGCCAGCAGCGTAAGACTAGCGGGAGTAGGGGCCTACAATGAGCAGTTCTTC. The encoded protein is CASSVRLAGVGAYNEQFF.

The table lists this clone with a few counts. The V and J genes are TRBV27 and TRBJ2-1; D possibly corresponds to TRBD1 (6 bases). The germline V gene encodes CDR1 MNHEY and CDR2 SMNVEV (reference sequence). This CDR3 region has 13 residues. Trimming removed 5 bases at V and 9 bases at J, with 14 bases between. CDR3 coding DNA: TGTGCCAGCAGTGGGTTTGGGGGCATTGAGCAGTTCTTC. Residues: CASSGFGGIEQFF.

The genes are TRBV5-5 and TRBJ2-1; 10 bases agree with TRBD2. Germline lookup yields CDR1 SGHKS and CDR2 YYEKEE (reference sequence). V was pared by 3 bases and J by 10 bases, with 7 bases of the junction left unmatched. This CDR3 comprises 14 residues. For the CDR3, the DNA is TGTGCCAGCAGCTACGGGACTAGCGAATGGGAGCAGTTCTTC. Translating gives CASSYGTSEWEQFF.

The CDR3: CASSPELAGQETQYF. The CDR3 nucleotides read TGTGCCAGCTCACCTGAGCTAGCGGGGCAAGAGACCCAGTACTTC. The V gene is TRBV18, the J gene TRBJ2-5; TRBD2 matches 9 bases. J gave up 2 bases and V 3 bases, and 4 bases lay outside the gene matches. CDR1 is KGHSH, CDR2 LQKENI, per germline. The CDR3 is 15 amino acids.

The chain carries TRBV11-3 and TRBJ2-7, with 8 bases matching TRBD2. Germline CDR1 and CDR2: SGHNT and YENEEA. With 0 bases clipped from V and 3 bases from J, the junction kept 13 bases outside the gene matches. This CDR3 spans 18 amino acids. CDR3 sequence: CASSLDPVAGREGYEQYF. The DNA of the CDR3 is TGTGCCAGCAGCTTAGATCCCGTAGCGGGAAGGGAAGGCTACGAGCAGTACTTC. Full variable domain (missing parts from reference TRBV11-3 and TRBJ2-7): EAGVVQSPRYKIIEKKQPVAFWCNPISGHNTLYWYLQNLGQGPELLIRYENEEAVDDSQLPKDRFSAERLKGVDSTLKIQPAELGDSAVYLCASSLDPVAGREGYEQYFGPGTRLTVT.

This clone was seen more than once but under ten times. The CDR3 DNA reads TGTGCCAGTAGTCCCGGACAGGGACGGAACACTGAAGCTTTCTTT. Amino acids: CASSPGQGRNTEAFF. V is TRBV19 and J is TRBJ1-1, with TRBD1 matching 8 bases. In germline, CDR1 is LNHDA, CDR2 SQIVND (reference sequence). There are 15 residues in the CDR3. J gave up 1 base and V 5 bases, and 6 bases lay outside the gene matches.

The chain carries TRBV9 and TRBJ1-2; TRBD1 might be the D (5 bases). Deletions cut 2 bases from V and 6 bases from J, with 20 bases between. Per germline, CDR1 SGDLS and CDR2 YYNGEE. CDR3 length: 16 amino acids. CDR3 region: CASSVGSQAGGHGYTF. Here the CDR3 DNA reads TGTGCCAGCAGCGTGGGTTCACAGGCGGGGGGACATGGCTACACCTTC.